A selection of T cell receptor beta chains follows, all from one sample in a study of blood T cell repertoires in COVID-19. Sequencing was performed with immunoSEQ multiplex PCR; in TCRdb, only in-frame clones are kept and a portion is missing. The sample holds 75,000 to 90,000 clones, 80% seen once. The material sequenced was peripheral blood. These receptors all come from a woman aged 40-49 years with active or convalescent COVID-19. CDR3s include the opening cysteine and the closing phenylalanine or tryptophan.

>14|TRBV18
CASSPPSREETQYF
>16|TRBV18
CASSRTSVPLTYEQYF
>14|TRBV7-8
CASSFRQNTDTQYF
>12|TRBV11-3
CASSPAYYEQYF
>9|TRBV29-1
CSGGTEAFF
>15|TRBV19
CASTRLQGRTGELFF
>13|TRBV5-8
CASSLGQYTEAFF
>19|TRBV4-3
CASSQDLPGGGLNGNTIYF
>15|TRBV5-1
CASSPTTGADSPLHF
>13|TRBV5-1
CASSWGPGMPQHF
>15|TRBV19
CASSLAGEGYNEQFF
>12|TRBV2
CASSAGGETQYF
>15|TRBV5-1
CASSPDLTGGYGYTF
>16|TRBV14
CASSSLQGASTDTQYF
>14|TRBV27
CASSPGTVASPLHF
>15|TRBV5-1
CASSGQGSVNTEAFF
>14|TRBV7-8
CASSLAHGNTEAFF
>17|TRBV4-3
CASSQGGAGDPNEKLFF
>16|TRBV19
CASSMAGAQAFSPLHF
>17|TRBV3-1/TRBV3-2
CASSQVGFTAGPHEQYF
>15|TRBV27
CASSLRTGRGETQYF
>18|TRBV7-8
CASSLAYPTGTVWNEQYF
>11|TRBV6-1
CASSEPGTQYF
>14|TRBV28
CASKTEVYTGELFF
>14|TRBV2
CASSALGAANEQFF
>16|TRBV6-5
CASSYQTGMANEKLFF
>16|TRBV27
CASSLHFRGRYQPQHF
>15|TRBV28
CASSLAGDGAYEQYF
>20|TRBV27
CASSPQLFSVIREGNYGYTF
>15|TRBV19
CASSIGQGGNTEAFF
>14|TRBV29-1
CSVEVGTNLYEQYF
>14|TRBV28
CASSPTSALYEQYF
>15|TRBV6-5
CASSYSTGINQPQHF
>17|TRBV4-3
CASSQAWASGRAGELFF
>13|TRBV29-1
CSVVGQGQETQYF
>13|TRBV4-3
CASSQDLSETQYF
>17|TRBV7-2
CASSPIKREWGTGELFF
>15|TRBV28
CASSVGNYRDQPQHF
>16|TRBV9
CASSVFDSSSGNTIYF
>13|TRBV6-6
CASRPTSSYEQYF
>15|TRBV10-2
CASSESRTRNQPQHF
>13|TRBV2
CASSDGGYYGYTF
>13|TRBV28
CASARGVDQPQHF
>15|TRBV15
CATSRGTGGSYEQYF
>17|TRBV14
CASSQVPYRGRAGELFF
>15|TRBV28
CASSLTITSGYEQYF
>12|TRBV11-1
CASSLGQYGYTF
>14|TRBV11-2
CASSRGQNNSPLHF
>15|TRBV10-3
CAISQTGPPYNEQFF
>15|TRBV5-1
CASSLAGMLEEKLFF
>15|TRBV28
CASSPTTGRVEKLFF
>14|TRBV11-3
CATTKTDRGNEQFF